The present entry profiles one T cell receptor (beta chain) with its context. Its antigen is still unknown. Data came from immunoSEQ multiplex PCR; TCRdb stores just in-frame clones and leaves some out. The table records more than 70,000 clones, around 89% of them present only once. Patients with a history of autoimmune disease or on systemic immunosuppression were excluded. The V gene end was trimmed by 11 bases and the J gene end by 6 bases; junction bases not matched to a gene: 13. This CDR3 is 13 amino acids long. The germline CDR1 and CDR2 sequences are SGHVS and FNYEAQ. This specimen belongs to a study of OX40 agonist ivuxolimab in advanced cancers. Study-wide context: Among those enrolled, mean age was about 63 years (range roughly 23 to 85) and roughly 84% were male. Points from the study as a whole: Expanded clones belonging to CD8+ T cells outnumbered, on average, those of CD4+.

The TCR originated in an adult with an advanced solid tumor such as melanoma, head and neck, liver or kidney cancer. This chain joins TRBV7-6 and TRBJ2-7, with TRBD2 matching 7 bases. This material consisted of CD4+ or CD8+ T cells sorted from blood, taken in a trial of the OX40 agonist ivuxolimab. The CDR3 protein is CASGRGVGGEQYF. CDR3 in DNA: TGTGCCTCGGGGAGGGGCGTTGGGGGCGAGCAGTACTTC.